The 21 T cell receptor beta chains in this list originate from one sample, sequenced in a study of OX40 agonist ivuxolimab in advanced cancers. Only in-frame clones appear in the TCRdb table, and some are missing; sequencing was by immunoSEQ multiplex PCR. The sample lists tens of thousands of clones, 90% occurring once. Specimen: CD4+ or CD8+ T cells sorted from blood, collected in a trial of the OX40 agonist ivuxolimab. These receptor sequences come from an adult with an advanced solid tumor such as melanoma, head and neck, liver or kidney cancer.

This chain uses TRBV7-3 with TRBJ1-4; no firm D call. The germline CDR1 and CDR2 sequences are SGHTA and FQGTGA. V was cut by 5 bases and J by 8 bases, with 12 bases left in between. There are 13 residues in the CDR3. The CDR3: CASSQGLGEKLFF. As DNA, the CDR3 is TGTGCCAGCAGCCAAGGGCTTGGCGAAAAACTGTTTTTT.

This clone was counted once. J is TRBJ2-3 and V is TRBV6-6; D may correspond to TRBD1 or TRBD2 (6 bases each). V lost 7 bases and J 6 bases, leaving 14 bases between the germline ends. CDR1 is MNHNY and CDR2 is SVGAGI in the germline V gene (reference sequence). This CDR3 has 13 residues. CDR3 in DNA: TGTGCCAGCACCCAGCGGAGGGGGGATACGCAGTATTTT. The encoded protein is CASTQRRGDTQYF.

V usage is TRBV29-1 and J usage is TRBJ1-2; D may be TRBD1 (5 bases). The V and J ends lost 4 bases and 2 bases respectively, with 11 bases between them. CDR3 length equals 13 residues. From germline, CDR1 is SQVTM and CDR2 ANQGSEA. DNA of the CDR3: TGCAGCGTTGGTGGGGCAGAGAACTATGGCTACACCTTC. Its protein product is CSVGGAENYGYTF.

The V call is TRBV30, the J call TRBJ2-1; TRBD2 agrees at 7 bases. CDR1 is GTSNPN, CDR2 SVGIG, per germline (reference sequence). With 1 base clipped from V and 0 bases from J, the junction kept 3 bases outside the gene matches. The CDR3 is made up of 15 amino acids. The CDR3 bases are TGTGCCTGGAGTGACCGCGGGAGCTCCTACAATGAGCAGTTCTTC. Encoded protein: CAWSDRGSSYNEQFF.

This clone was seen a few times. The chain employs TRBV5-4 and TRBJ2-2; the match to TRBD2 covers 7 bases. V lost 4 bases to trimming and J lost 0 bases; unmatched junction nucleotides: 3. Germline V gene data show CDR1 as SGHNT and CDR2 as YYREEE (reference sequence). This CDR3 is built from 15 residues. The CDR3 here is CASSRGLTNTGELFF. CDR3 in DNA: TGTGCCAGCAGCCGGGGACTAACGAACACCGGGGAGCTGTTTTTT.

This chain links TRBV5-1 with TRBJ2-7; no reliable D call. V lost 0 bases, J lost 5 bases, and 12 bases lay in between. The CDR3 contains 14 residues. The V gene's germline CDR1 is SGHRS and CDR2 YFSETQ. CDR3 bases: TGCGCCAGCAGCTTGGGGCAGGCTTTGGACGAGCAGTACTTC. It specifies CASSLGQALDEQYF.

The genes are TRBV30 and TRBJ1-1, with D possibly being TRBD1 (5 bases). Germline CDR1 is GTSNPN and CDR2 is SVGIG (reference sequence). The CDR3 runs 14 residues. V lost 1 base and J 2 bases, leaving 11 bases between the germline ends. CDR3 DNA: TGTGCCTGGAGTGGGGGCCCTGTCAACACTGAAGCTTTCTTT. It is translated as CAWSGGPVNTEAFF.

This clone was seen once. V gene TRBV2 combines with J gene TRBJ2-7, with 10 bases that match TRBD2. This CDR3 is built from 13 residues. Unmatched junction bases numbered 0, after V lost 4 bases and J lost 3 bases. Germline values: CDR1 SNHLY, CDR2 FYNNEI. The CDR3 region is CASSVAGGYEQYF. The CDR3 bases are TGTGCCAGCAGTGTAGCGGGAGGCTACGAGCAGTACTTC.

The V and J genes are TRBV6-6 and TRBJ1-2, with D perhaps TRBD1 (5 bases). The germline V gene has CDR1 MNHNY and CDR2 SVGAGI (reference sequence). This CDR3 has 15 amino acids. Trimming removed 6 bases from V and 3 bases from J, with 17 bases in between. The CDR3 spells CASSLLDGGYYGYTF. The CDR3 bases are TGTGCCAGCAGCTTACTGGATGGGGGGTACTATGGCTACACCTTC.

The V gene is TRBV6-1, the J gene TRBJ1-1, with D uncertain. Looked up from germline, CDR1 is MNHNS and CDR2 is SASEGT. V gave up 3 bases and J gave up 1 base, with 3 bases separating them. CDR3 length: 12 amino acids. CDR3 sequence (DNA): TGTGCCAGCAGTGAGTCGAACACTGAAGCTTTCTTT. It specifies CASSESNTEAFF.

The chain carries TRBV7-2 and TRBJ1-2, with TRBD1 matching 7 bases. The J segment lost 3 bases and the V segment lost 1 base, leaving 8 bases of the junction unmatched. CDR3 length equals 16 residues. CDR1 is SGHTA and CDR2 is FQGNSA in the germline V gene. In DNA form, the CDR3 reads TGTGCCAGCAGCTTAGGCCTGGGGACAGCTGACTATGGCTACACCTTC. Encoded protein: CASSLGLGTADYGYTF. The whole variable domain, remainder taken from reference TRBV7-2 and TRBJ1-2, is GAGVSQSPSNKVTEKGKDVELRCDPISGHTALYWYRQSLGQGLEFLIYFQGNSAPDKSGLPSDRFSAERTGGSVSTLTIQRTQQEDSAVYLCASSLGLGTADYGYTFGSGTRLTVV.

This sequence joins TRBV19 and TRBJ2-3; no clear D gene. The CDR3 consists of 14 residues. Germline V gives CDR1 LNHDA, CDR2 SQIVND (reference sequence). V was clipped by 5 bases and J by 1 base, with 10 bases between them. The CDR3 protein is CASSPQLGTDTQYF. CDR3 coding DNA: TGTGCCAGTAGTCCCCAGCTAGGCACAGATACGCAGTATTTT.

The rearrangement links TRBV19 to TRBJ1-5; tentatively, D is TRBD1 (6 bases). V was shortened by 3 bases and J by 2 bases, with 14 bases between the two germline ends. CDR1 is LNHDA, CDR2 SQIVND, per germline (reference sequence). The CDR3 has 16 residues. This CDR3 reads CASSIPTGIGNQPQHF. The CDR3, as DNA: TGTGCCAGTAGTATCCCTACAGGGATTGGCAATCAGCCCCAGCATTTT.

This clone has just one count. The V call is TRBV7-2, the J call TRBJ2-3; 8 nucleotides agree with TRBD2. Germline CDR1 is SGHTA and CDR2 is FQGNSA. This CDR3 is 16 amino acids long. Trimming cost V 3 bases and J 2 bases; bases outside gene matches: 7. The CDR3 bases are TGTGCCAGCAGCTTGATTGCGGGGGGAATCACAGATACGCAGTATTTT. As protein: CASSLIAGGITDTQYF.

V usage is TRBV30 and J usage is TRBJ1-2; D unclear. Germline CDR1 is GTSNPN and CDR2 is SVGIG (reference sequence). CDR3 size: 11 residues. V lost 2 bases and J 9 bases, leaving 10 bases between the germline ends. The CDR3 spells CAWSQRVSYTF. In nucleotides, the CDR3 is TGTGCCTGGAGTCAAAGGGTTAGCTACACCTTC.

This clone appeared a single time. The CDR3 reads CASSLDPGQGAGYTF. The CDR3 DNA follows: TGTGCCAGCAGCCTTGATCCGGGACAGGGGGCTGGCTACACCTTC. The chain uses TRBV9 and TRBJ1-2; TRBD1 matches at 12 bases. With 4 bases clipped from V and 7 bases from J, the junction kept 8 bases outside the gene matches. The CDR3 consists of 15 residues. CDR1 and CDR2 from the germline V gene are SGDLS and YYNGEE.

This chain joins TRBV11-2 and TRBJ1-1, with 7 bases lining up with TRBD1. Germline assignment: CDR1 SGHAT and CDR2 FQNNGV. J was trimmed by 2 bases and V by 5 bases; bases with no gene match: 5. The CDR3 is 14 residues long. The CDR3 region has the DNA TGTGCCAGCAGCCTGGGACAGCCCAACACTGAAGCTTTCTTT. As protein: CASSLGQPNTEAFF. Looking up the rest from reference TRBV11-2 and TRBJ1-1 gives the full variable domain: EAGVAQSPRYKIIEKRQSVAFWCNPISGHATLYWYQQILGQGPKLLIQFQNNGVVDDSQLPKDRFSAERLKGVDSTLKIQPAKLEDSAVYLCASSLGQPNTEAFFGQGTRLTVV.

The chain has TRBV5-4 and TRBJ2-3; D remains ambiguous. Germline V gene lookup returns CDR1 SGHNT and CDR2 YYREEE (reference sequence). CDR3 length equals 16 residues. Trimming took 4 bases from V and 0 from J, leaving 15 bases between them. The CDR3 region has the DNA TGTGCCAGCAGCAACACGGTTCGTGGGAGCACAGATACGCAGTATTTT. It yields the protein CASSNTVRGSTDTQYF.

The chain uses TRBV7-9 and TRBJ1-5; 7 bases line up with TRBD1. V gave up 5 bases and J gave up 0 bases; unmatched junction bases: 7. Per the germline V gene, CDR1 is SEHNR and CDR2 is FQNEAQ (reference sequence). The CDR3 contains 16 residues. The DNA of the CDR3 is TGTGCCAGCAGCGGACCCGGGACAGATAGCAATCAGCCCCAGCATTTT. It translates to CASSGPGTDSNQPQHF.

This clone has only one observation. The chain couples TRBV29-1 to TRBJ2-1; D is perhaps TRBD1 or TRBD2 (7 bases each). Germline-derived CDR1 and CDR2 are SQVTM and ANQGSEA. The CDR3 length is 14 residues. V was cut by 4 bases and J by 3 bases, with 13 bases left in between. CDR3 in DNA: TGCAGCGTTGGGGAGGGGGCCGGCTACAATGAGCAGTTCTTC. Residues: CSVGEGAGYNEQFF.

The chain carries TRBV27 and TRBJ2-1; 10 nucleotides line up with TRBD1. The CDR3 sequence is 15 residues long. CDR1 and CDR2 (germline): MNHEY, SMNVEV (reference sequence). Trimming took 6 bases from V and 2 from J; bases not matched to a gene: 4. The CDR3 spells CASSPGTGAYNEQFF. The CDR3 DNA is TGTGCCAGCAGCCCCGGGACAGGGGCCTACAATGAGCAGTTCTTC.